This TCR beta chain is from a study of blood T cell repertoires in COVID-19. As for the study in general: COVID-19 samples from acute and convalescent phases originated in the United States, Italy and Spain. From T cells, B-cell-depleted T cells, or PBMCs came the material, which was cDNA or gDNA.

Each participant's cohort was designated according to participant-reported clinical history. Sequenced by immunoSEQ multiplex PCR; TCRdb stores in-frame clones only, minus some. The table includes 350,000 or so clones, 80% to 90% detected once. Germline CDR1 is MDHEN and CDR2 is SYDVKM. The CDR3 is 17 residues long. V gave up 6 bases and J gave up 0 bases; unmatched junction bases: 8. The rearrangement uses TRBV28 and TRBJ1-5; 10 nucleotides align to TRBD1. The specimen sequenced was PBMCs or T cells enriched from blood (not recorded which). The source is a woman aged 40 to 49 with acute COVID-19. The CDR3 region has the DNA TGTGCCAGCAGGACAGGGGGCTACGATTATAGCAATCAGCCCCAGCATTTT. This encodes CASRTGGYDYSNQPQHF.